The rows below give T cell receptor beta chains drawn from one sample of a study of CD8 T cells in Susac syndrome. TCRdb called the immunoSEQ multiplex PCR reads again in MiXCR, with one record for every CDR3 protein. The sample has around 200,000 distinct CDR3 sequences, around 94% seen once. Input material: CD4+ T cells from PBMCs. The receptor set was obtained from a human donor with Susac syndrome. Both conserved end residues are part of each CDR3. A D gene is named only where the DNA matches it firmly. The size entry is marked missing in some rows and otherwise reads once, few, many or a size class.

clone size	D gene	V gene	J gene	CDR3 DNA	CDR3 protein
few	TRBD2	TRBV6-6	TRBJ2-7	TGTGCCAGCAGTTCTAGCGGGAGGACCTACGAGCAGTACTTC	CASSSSGRTYEQYF
-	TRBD2	TRBV20-1	TRBJ2-1	TGCAGTGCTAGAGATTCCCGCGGGAGGTATAACAATGAGCAGTTCTTC	CSARDSRGRYNNEQFF
-	TRBD2	TRBV27	TRBJ2-3	TGTGCCAGCAGTTTTTGGAAACGAGCGGGGAGCACAGATACGCAGTATTTT	CASSFWKRAGSTDTQYF
-	TRBD1	TRBV20-1	TRBJ2-4	TGCAGTGCTACTCGGGACAGGGGTGGTGGCAAAAACATTCAGTACTTC	CSATRDRGGGKNIQYF
-	TRBD1	TRBV6-4	TRBJ2-2	TGTGCCAGCAGTGACGAGGGGGCCACCGGGGAGCTGTTTTTT	CASSDEGATGELFF
-	-	TRBV5-1	TRBJ1-6	TGCGCCAGCAGCTTGGGGGCAGGGAGTTCACCCCTCCACTTT	CASSLGAGSSPLHF
-	TRBD1	TRBV29-1	TRBJ2-7	TGCAGCGTGACGACAGGGGGCTCCTACGAGCAGTACTTC	CSVTTGGSYEQYF
-	TRBD1	TRBV15	TRBJ2-7	TGTGCCACCAGCTTCCGTGGGACAGGGGTAGGCGAGCAGTACTTC	CATSFRGTGVGEQYF
-	TRBD1	TRBV20-1	TRBJ2-5	TGCAGTGCTAGAGATGGGACAGGGGGCATGGAAGAGACCCAGTACTTC	CSARDGTGGMEETQYF
-	TRBD2	TRBV7-9	TRBJ2-2	TGTGCCAGCAGCCGTCACGGGGGGGCCGGGGAGCTGTTTTTT	CASSRHGGAGELFF
-	-	TRBV9	TRBJ1-1	TGTGCCAGCAGCGTAGGTCCGCGGGGCCCGTCAGGCACTGAAGCTTTCTTT	CASSVGPRGPSGTEAFF